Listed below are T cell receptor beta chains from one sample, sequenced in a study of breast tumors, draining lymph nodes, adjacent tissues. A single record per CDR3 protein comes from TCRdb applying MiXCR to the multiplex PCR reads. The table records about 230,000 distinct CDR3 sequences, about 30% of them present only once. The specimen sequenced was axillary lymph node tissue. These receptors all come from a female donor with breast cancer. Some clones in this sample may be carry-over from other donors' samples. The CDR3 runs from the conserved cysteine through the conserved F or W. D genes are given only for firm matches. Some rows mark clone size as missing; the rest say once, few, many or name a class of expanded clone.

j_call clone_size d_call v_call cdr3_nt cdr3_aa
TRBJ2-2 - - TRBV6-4 TGTGCCAGCAGATCAAGCCTACATAACGGGGAGCTGTTTTTT CASRSSLHNGELFF
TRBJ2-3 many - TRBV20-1 TGCAGTGCCCTTAGACAGCCAAACACCTATACGCAGTATTTT CSALRQPNTYTQYF
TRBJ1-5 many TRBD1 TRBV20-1 TGCAGTGCTTTGCTCCGGGACAGGGGGAATCAGCCCCAGCATTTT CSALLRDRGNQPQHF
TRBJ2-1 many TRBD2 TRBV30 TGTGCCTGGAGTGGGACTAGCGGGAGGAATGAGCAGTTCTTC CAWSGTSGRNEQFF
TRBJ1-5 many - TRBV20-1 TGCAGTGCTAGAGTGGGGGGGGCTGGCAATCAGCCCCAGCATTTT CSARVGGAGNQPQHF
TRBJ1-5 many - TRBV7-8 TGTGCCAGCAGCTTAGTAGACGGAGGCAATCAGCCCCAGCATTTT CASSLVDGGNQPQHF
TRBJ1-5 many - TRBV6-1 TGTGCCAGCAGTGCATCAGGGAACCAGCCCCAGCATTTT CASSASGNQPQHF
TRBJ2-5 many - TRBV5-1 TGCGCCAGCAGCTCCCCTTCCCCTCTTCAAGAGACCCAGTACTTC CASSSPSPLQETQYF
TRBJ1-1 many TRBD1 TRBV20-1 TGCAGTGCGAGAGATGGCAGGGGGCAGAACACTGAAGCTTTCTTT CSARDGRGQNTEAFF
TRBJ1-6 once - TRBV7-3 TGTGCCAGCAGCTTAACGTTAGGGGACAATTCACCCCTCCACTTT CASSLTLGDNSPLHF
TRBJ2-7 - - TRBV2 TGTGCCAGCATGGGATCTAGAACCTACGAGCAGTACTTC CASMGSRTYEQYF
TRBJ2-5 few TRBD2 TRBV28 TGTGCCAGCAGTTGGGGGGGACTAGCGGGGACACAAGAGACCCAGTACTTC CASSWGGLAGTQETQYF
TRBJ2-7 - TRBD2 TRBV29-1 TGCGGCGTCCAACTTTCTAGCGGGAGCTCCTACGAGCAGTATTTC CGVQLSSGSSYEQYF
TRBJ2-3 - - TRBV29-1 TGCAGCGTTGCCCTAGCGACGCAGTATTTT CSVALATQYF
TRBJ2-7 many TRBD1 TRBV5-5 TGTGCCAGCAGCTTCACACAGGGGGGCTCCTACGAGCAGTACTTC CASSFTQGGSYEQYF
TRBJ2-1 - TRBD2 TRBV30 TGTGCCTGGAGTGTACGGGCGGGGGGGGCCTACAATGAGCAGTTCTTC CAWSVRAGGAYNEQFF
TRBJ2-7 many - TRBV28 TGTGCCAGCAGTGATAGAATACACGAGCAGTACTTC CASSDRIHEQYF
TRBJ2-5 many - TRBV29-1 TGCAGCATTCGACTCCATTCCAGTCTTACTTTTGGGACTTGGTACCAAGAGACCCAGTACTTC CSIRLHSSLTFGTWYQETQYF
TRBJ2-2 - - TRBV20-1 TGCAGTGCTAGAGGCCTCGGAGTGCGGTCCACCGGGGAGCTGTTTTTT CSARGLGVRSTGELFF
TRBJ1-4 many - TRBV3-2 TGTGCCAGCGCCCCGGGGGATGAGGAAAAACTGTTTTTT CASAPGDEEKLFF
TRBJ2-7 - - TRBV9 TGTGCCAGCAGCGGGGCGGGACGCTACGAGCAGTACTTC CASSGAGRYEQYF
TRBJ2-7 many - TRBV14 TGTGCCAGCAGCCAAGAACCCTACGAGCAGTACTTC CASSQEPYEQYF
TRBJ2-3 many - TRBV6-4 TGTGCCAGCAGTGACGGGGGTAGCACAGATACGCAGTATTTT CASSDGGSTDTQYF
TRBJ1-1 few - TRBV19 TGTGCCAGTAAAAGAAGGGGGTGGGACACTGAAGCTTTCTTT CASKRRGWDTEAFF
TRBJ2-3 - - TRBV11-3 TGTGCCAGCAGCTTAGGGGACACGGGAGAACATACGCAGTATTTT CASSLGDTGEHTQYF
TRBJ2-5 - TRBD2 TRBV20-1 TGCAGTGCTAGGAAAGCGGGGTTCCAAGCGACCCAGTACTTC CSARKAGFQATQYF
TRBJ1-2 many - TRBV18 TGTGCCAGCTCACCAGGAGAGCCAGCGGGTGGCTACACCTTC CASSPGEPAGGYTF
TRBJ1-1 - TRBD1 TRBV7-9 TGTGCCAGCAGCGTAGGGACAGCGAACACTGAAGCTTTCTTT CASSVGTANTEAFF
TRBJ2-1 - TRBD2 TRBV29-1 TGCAGCGTTGGGGGACTAGCGGGAGGGCCGCGGGATGAGCAGTTCTTC CSVGGLAGGPRDEQFF